One and the same sample provided the 26 T cell receptor beta chains below, sequenced in a study of blood T cells in healthy people across ages. A second about 7 to 12 cycle PCR used barcoded and J-beta primers. TCRdb called the 5' RACE reads again in MiXCR, with one record for every CDR3 protein. The table shows roughly 1.5 million distinct CDR3 sequences, with approximately 43% occurring only once. Sequencing used blood. Receptors originate from a woman younger than 30 in good health.

The rearrangement joins TRBV27 to TRBJ2-5; D ambiguous. The J call may be mistaken, given a closer DNA end match to TRBJ2-7. CDR3 length equals 14 residues. Germline loops: CDR1 MNHEY, CDR2 SMNVEV (reference sequence). The CDR3 bases are TGTGCCAGCAGTGTTAGGTCACCAACCTACGAGCAGTACTTC. This gives the protein CASSVRSPTYEQYF.

The sample holds a few counts of this clonotype. The rearrangement links TRBV6-2 or TRBV6-3 to TRBJ1-2; the D gene is possibly TRBD1 (6 bases). The CDR3 is 14 amino acids. In germline, CDR1 is MNHEY, CDR2 SVGEGT. Trimming cost V 6 bases and J 7 bases, with 18 bases left between them. In nucleotides, the CDR3 is TGTGCCAGCAGCGAGGGGGAGCGTAGATTTGGCTACACCTTC. This encodes CASSEGERRFGYTF.

This clonotype has only one observation. The rearrangement links TRBV29-1 to TRBJ2-3, with 9 bases aligning to TRBD2. Unmatched junction bases numbered 3, after V lost 1 base and J lost 4 bases. CDR3 length equals 14 residues. Germline-derived CDR1 and CDR2 are SQVTM and ANQGSEA. CDR3 amino acids: CSVEGSGGPDTQYF. In DNA form, the CDR3 reads TGCAGCGTTGAAGGAAGCGGGGGGCCAGATACGCAGTATTTT.

The chain links TRBV18 to TRBJ2-5; no reliable D call. Germline V gene lookup returns CDR1 KGHSH and CDR2 LQKENI. The germline V and J ends were trimmed by 4 bases and 13 bases, with 13 bases remaining between them. The CDR3 extends over 11 amino acids. CDR3 protein: CASSRKSQRYF. The CDR3 coding sequence is TGTGCCAGCTCACGCAAGTCACAGCGGTACTTC.

The chain recombines TRBV7-2 with TRBJ2-1; the match to TRBD1 covers 8 bases. The DNA end lines up better with TRBJ2-7; the J call may be wrong. The CDR3 spans 17 residues. Germline CDR1 reads SGHTA; CDR2 reads FQGNSA. The CDR3 region has the DNA TGTGCCAGCAGCTTAGTAGCCCAGACAGGGGCATCGAGGGAGCAGTACTTC. Translated: CASSLVAQTGASREQYF.

V and J are TRBV20-1 and TRBJ2-5; TRBD2 matches at 13 bases. The better agreement between TRBJ2-7 and the DNA end casts doubt on the J call. The CDR3 loop spans 14 amino acids. Germline assignment: CDR1 DFQATT and CDR2 SNEGSKA (reference sequence). CDR3 DNA sequence: TGCAGTGCGAAACTAGCGGGAGGGCCTGCCGAGCAGTACTTC. This codes for CSAKLAGGPAEQYF.

A single count supports this clonotype. The rearrangement links TRBV20-1 to TRBJ2-2, with D possibly being TRBD2 (6 bases). Germline CDR1 is DFQATT and CDR2 is SNEGSKA (reference sequence). The V end was cut by 3 bases, the J end by 4 bases, with 21 bases between. This CDR3 comprises 17 residues. The CDR3 region has the DNA TGCAGTGCTAGGTTTCCACTAGTGGGAGGATGCACCGGGGAGCTGTTTTTT. It encodes CSARFPLVGGCTGELFF.

This chain links TRBV7-3 with TRBJ2-7; 8 bases align to TRBD2. CDR1 is SGHTA, CDR2 FQGTGA, per germline. The CDR3 is 15 amino acids. V shed 5 bases, J shed 7 bases, and the junction held 13 bases outside the gene matches. The CDR3 region has the DNA TGTGCCAGCAGCCCAGCGGGAGTAACCTACAATGAGCAGTACTTC. This encodes CASSPAGVTYNEQYF.

This rearrangement joins TRBV12-3 or TRBV12-4 to TRBJ2-1; 8 bases are shared with TRBD1. The CDR3 totals 15 residues. After removal of 6 bases from V and 6 bases from J, the junction contained 10 bases not matched to a gene. The CDR3 sequence is CASSPGTGRSNEQFF. The CDR3 DNA reads as TGTGCCAGCAGCCCGGGGACAGGCCGATCCAATGAGCAGTTCTTC.

This clonotype was counted many times. This sequence joins TRBV20-1 and TRBJ2-1; D not resolved. V was trimmed by 1 base and J by 4 bases, leaving 8 bases between them. CDR1 and CDR2 (germline): DFQATT, SNEGSKA (reference sequence). The CDR3 length is 13 residues. The CDR3 loop reads CSARVGLYNEQFF. Written as DNA, the CDR3 is TGCAGTGCTAGAGTCGGCTTATACAATGAGCAGTTCTTC.

The CDR3 bases are TGTGCCAGCAGTGGTGGTAGCGGGAGGATCGATGAGCAGTACTTC. Its translation: CASSGGSGRIDEQYF. This chain connects TRBV2 to TRBJ2-7; the match to TRBD2 covers 10 bases. Trimming cost V 4 bases and J 7 bases; bases outside gene matches: 10. The germline V gene has CDR1 SNHLY and CDR2 FYNNEI. The CDR3 spans 15 residues.

In this sample, this clonotype turned up a few times. J is TRBJ2-7 and V is TRBV7-2; no clear D. V dropped 4 bases and J dropped 0 bases, with 13 bases sitting between them. The CDR3 covers 15 residues. Germline CDR1 reads SGHTA; CDR2 reads FQGNSA. The CDR3 sequence is CASSSALGFSYEQYF. CDR3 sequence (DNA): TGTGCCAGCAGCTCCGCACTTGGGTTCTCCTACGAGCAGTACTTC.

This clonotype was counted between two and nine times. The chain links TRBV28 to TRBJ2-1; D is unclear. The CDR3 has 12 amino acids. Deletions cut 3 bases from V and 12 bases from J, with 12 bases between. Germline-derived CDR1 and CDR2 are MDHEN and SYDVKM. In DNA form, the CDR3 reads TGTGCCAGCAGTTTCCCCCGCGGTCGGCAGTTCTTC. Protein product: CASSFPRGRQFF.

There are a few counts of this clonotype. The chain recombines TRBV20-1 with TRBJ1-5; D unclear. Trimming shortened V by 3 bases and J by 0 bases, and 6 bases separated the two germline ends. The germline gives CDR1 DFQATT, CDR2 SNEGSKA (reference sequence). The CDR3 loop spans 13 amino acids. The CDR3 spells CSARSDSNQPQHF. The CDR3, as DNA: TGCAGTGCTAGGTCCGATAGCAATCAGCCCCAGCATTTT.

This clonotype appeared a few times. The chain recombines TRBV12-3 or TRBV12-4 with TRBJ2-2; D is unresolved. V shed 3 bases and J shed 5 bases, with 7 bases lying between them. There are 13 residues in the CDR3. CDR3 amino acids: CASSFYRTGELFF. For the CDR3, the DNA is TGTGCCAGCAGTTTCTATAGAACCGGGGAGCTGTTTTTT.

As regards this clonotype: A much larger clone lies one base from this, so it may be a read error. The V gene is TRBV3-1, the J gene TRBJ2-1, with unresolved D. The germline V gene encodes CDR1 LGHDT and CDR2 YNNKEL (reference sequence). The CDR3 is 12 amino acids. V was pared by 5 bases and J by 3 bases, with 5 bases between. CDR3 DNA: TGTGCCAGCAGCAACAACTACAATGAGCAGTTCTTC. Its translation: CASSNNYNEQFF.

Of note for this clonotype: The junction differs from germline at one of its ends, possibly a read error. The gene calls are TRBV6-6 and TRBJ2-1, with 8 bases aligning to TRBD1. The CDR3 loop spans 14 amino acids. Germline CDR1 and CDR2: MNHNY and SVGAGI (reference sequence). The DNA of the CDR3 is TGTGCCAGCAGTCACTCAGGGGGCAACGATGAGCAGTTCTTC. Its translation: CASSHSGGNDEQFF.

This sequence joins TRBV7-2 and TRBJ1-1; D remains unclear. Between the trimmed V and J ends, which lost 5 bases and 1 base, there was a span of 17 bases. The CDR3 loop spans 16 amino acids. Looked up from germline, CDR1 is SGHTA and CDR2 is FQGNSA. In nucleotides, the CDR3 is TGTGCCAGCAGCCCCCAGGAAGCGGGTACGAACACTGAAGCTTTCTTT. Translated, it gives CASSPQEAGTNTEAFF.

This clonotype has just a few counts. V gene TRBV7-9 combines with J gene TRBJ1-3; D unresolved. This CDR3 is 16 amino acids long. Germline CDR1 is SEHNR and CDR2 is FQNEAQ (reference sequence). V lost 3 bases, J lost 0 bases, and 12 bases lay in between. The CDR3 DNA is TGTGCCAGCAGCTTCAGCAGTCTGAACTCTGGAAACACCATATATTTT. Its translation is CASSFSSLNSGNTIYF.

This clonotype came up a few times. The junction shows a germline mismatch at one end, possibly a read error. This rearrangement joins TRBV7-7 to TRBJ2-3; the D is unclear. This CDR3 has 13 amino acids. Germline assignment: CDR1 SSHAT and CDR2 FNYEAQ (reference sequence). The DNA for the CDR3 is TGTGCTAGCAGCTTAGGAATGGCCGATACGCAGTATTTT. It codes for CASSLGMADTQYF.

The chain has TRBV4-3 and TRBJ2-2, with TRBD2 matching over 12 bases. J gave up 0 bases and V 1 base, and 9 bases lay outside the gene matches. There are 20 residues in the CDR3. The V gene's germline CDR1 is LGHNA and CDR2 YSLEER. The CDR3 DNA follows: TGCGCCAGCAGCCAAGGACCCCCTACTAGCGGGAGGACGAACACCGGGGAGCTGTTTTTT. This codes for CASSQGPPTSGRTNTGELFF.

This clonotype came up a few times. The J gene is TRBJ1-1, the V gene TRBV6-2 or TRBV6-3; 9 positions match TRBD1. CDR1 and CDR2 from the germline V gene are MNHEY and SVGEGT. V trimming: 5 bases; J trimming: 5 bases; junction bases outside the gene matches: 9. CDR3 length: 15 residues. The CDR3 sequence: CASSHPGQGVTEAFF. CDR3 DNA: TGTGCCAGCAGTCACCCGGGACAGGGAGTGACTGAAGCTTTCTTT.

The chain uses TRBV29-1 and TRBJ2-3, with 8 nucleotides matching TRBD2. This CDR3 region has 17 residues. Trimming took 3 bases from V and 2 from J; bases not matched to a gene: 13. CDR1 is SQVTM and CDR2 is ANQGSEA in the germline V gene. This CDR3 reads CSVESSGGDITTDTQYF. The DNA of the CDR3 is TGCAGCGTTGAGTCGAGCGGGGGCGACATAACCACAGATACGCAGTATTTT.

V usage is TRBV7-2 and J usage is TRBJ2-7, with D possibly called TRBD1 or TRBD2 (5 bases each). V lost 5 bases and J 7 bases, leaving 24 bases between the germline ends. CDR3 length equals 16 residues. Germline loops: CDR1 SGHTA, CDR2 FQGNSA. The CDR3 sequence: CASSHNLGRGRDEQYF. The CDR3 nucleotides are TGTGCCAGCAGCCATAACTTGGGGCGTGGTCGGGATGAGCAGTACTTC.

This clonotype was picked up a small number of times. The chain is built from TRBV20-1 and TRBJ1-2, with a weak D call TRBD1 (5 bases). Germline loops: CDR1 DFQATT, CDR2 SNEGSKA (reference sequence). CDR3 length: 15 residues. The V end lost 1 base, the J end lost 4 bases, and 16 bases lay between the germline ends. CDR3 nucleotides: TGCAGTGCTAGAGCCATAGTAGGGCAGGGCTATGGCTACACCTTC. Its translation: CSARAIVGQGYGYTF.

In this sample, this clonotype turned up a few times. This chain uses TRBV4-3 with TRBJ1-3, with a tentative D call TRBD1 (5 bases). Germline V gives CDR1 LGHNA, CDR2 YSLEER. Between the trimmed V and J ends, which lost 0 bases and 0 bases, there was a span of 9 bases. This CDR3 is 16 amino acids long. The CDR3 nucleotides read TGCGCCAGCAGCCAAGATCCTGGGGGCTCTGGAAACACCATATATTTT. Protein: CASSQDPGGSGNTIYF.